Detailed here is one T cell receptor (beta chain). No cognate antigen has been identified for it. No base quality information exists; no much larger clone differs at one position. The immunoSEQ multiplex PCR assay was used to generate TCR libraries, with TCR-beta and/or TCR-alpha/delta assays applied to each sample. The amplified TCR libraries were sequenced on the Illumina high-throughput platform. In the source study's methods: Clustering and dimensionality reduction relied on pairwise TCRdist distances among GMM-specific receptors from T cells that were either sorted ex vivo or expanded in vitro. Each clinical repertoire was assigned a mean NN-distance score, defined as the average TCRdist to the nearest 10% of tetramer-positive reference sequences. GEM TCR motif frequency was calculated as the fraction of unique TCRs that matched known GEM sequences in V/J usage and CDR3 length. Linear discriminant analysis with leave-one-out cross-validation, implemented in scikit-learn, was used to classify active tuberculosis. The immuneACCESS repertoire file appears here via TCRdb, limited to in-frame rearrangements. These files lack a portion of the clones; in checked studies, under half of the deficit traces to unresolved V genes, and the cause of the others is not known. V and J calls plus clone size are reproduced from that table; the DNA served to infer D and trimming. This sample lists over 30,000 clones; about 97% were detected once. Together, the top ten hold 6.2% of the sample.

This entry is derived from a study of T cells in tuberculosis listed by TCRdb under 2018. Background for the entire study: The study combined CD1B tetramers and high-throughput TCR immunosequencing to characterize T cells specific for the mycobacterial lipid antigen glucose monomycolate (GMM). IGRA-negative adolescents, IGRA-positive adolescents with latent tuberculosis and adults with active tuberculosis, ten per group, were compared in a South African clinical cohort. Broad study findings and their caveats: Smaller NN-distances were partly driven by shorter CDR3-alpha lengths in active tuberculosis patients, and statistical significance was not reached for the TCR-beta difference. Smaller mean NN-distances to GMM-specific TCRs were observed in active tuberculosis TCR-alpha repertoires than in IGRA-negative controls, suggesting clonal expansion of GMM-specific TCRs. Which clinical samples got chosen depended on the availability of cryopreserved specimens, and the active tuberculosis cases were adults, whereas the controls were adolescents. Using GEM motif frequencies, a classifier achieved 70% accuracy, whereas a classifier built on the diverse GMM-specific repertoire got to 87% accuracy (AUROC roughly 0.9).

At study entry, a tuberculin skin test and the QuantiFERON-TB GOLD In-Tube IGRA were used to screen adolescents for latent tuberculosis infection. Unsorted cryopreserved PBMC were immunosequenced, covering on average about 96,000 T cells per clinical donor. Eleven high schools in the Worcester region of the Western Cape, South Africa, served as enrollment sites for adolescents aged 12 to 18 years. Roughly 10 M. tuberculosis-infected and approximately ten uninfected adolescents were selected with matching for age and sex. For the adolescents, PBMC were isolated by density centrifugation from freshly drawn heparinized blood and then cryopreserved. The sequencing sample was made of PBMCs. The receptor comes from a donor aged 10-29 years with latent tuberculosis or without tuberculosis infection.

The DNA is as follows: TGCGCCAGCAGCTCGACAGGGGGGACAGATACGCAGTATTTT. Protein translation: CASSSTGGTDTQYF. This sequence uses TRBV5-1 and TRBJ2-3; 9 central nucleotides agree with TRBD1. CDR1 and CDR2, per the germline V gene, are SGHRS and YFSETQ. From V the trimming removes 3 bases and from J it removes 3 bases, while the gene matches leave 2 bases of the junction unaccounted for. The CDR3 holds 14 amino acids from the cysteine to the phenylalanine. The retained sequence is limited to the CDR3, 42 bases, with the frame set at the first base.